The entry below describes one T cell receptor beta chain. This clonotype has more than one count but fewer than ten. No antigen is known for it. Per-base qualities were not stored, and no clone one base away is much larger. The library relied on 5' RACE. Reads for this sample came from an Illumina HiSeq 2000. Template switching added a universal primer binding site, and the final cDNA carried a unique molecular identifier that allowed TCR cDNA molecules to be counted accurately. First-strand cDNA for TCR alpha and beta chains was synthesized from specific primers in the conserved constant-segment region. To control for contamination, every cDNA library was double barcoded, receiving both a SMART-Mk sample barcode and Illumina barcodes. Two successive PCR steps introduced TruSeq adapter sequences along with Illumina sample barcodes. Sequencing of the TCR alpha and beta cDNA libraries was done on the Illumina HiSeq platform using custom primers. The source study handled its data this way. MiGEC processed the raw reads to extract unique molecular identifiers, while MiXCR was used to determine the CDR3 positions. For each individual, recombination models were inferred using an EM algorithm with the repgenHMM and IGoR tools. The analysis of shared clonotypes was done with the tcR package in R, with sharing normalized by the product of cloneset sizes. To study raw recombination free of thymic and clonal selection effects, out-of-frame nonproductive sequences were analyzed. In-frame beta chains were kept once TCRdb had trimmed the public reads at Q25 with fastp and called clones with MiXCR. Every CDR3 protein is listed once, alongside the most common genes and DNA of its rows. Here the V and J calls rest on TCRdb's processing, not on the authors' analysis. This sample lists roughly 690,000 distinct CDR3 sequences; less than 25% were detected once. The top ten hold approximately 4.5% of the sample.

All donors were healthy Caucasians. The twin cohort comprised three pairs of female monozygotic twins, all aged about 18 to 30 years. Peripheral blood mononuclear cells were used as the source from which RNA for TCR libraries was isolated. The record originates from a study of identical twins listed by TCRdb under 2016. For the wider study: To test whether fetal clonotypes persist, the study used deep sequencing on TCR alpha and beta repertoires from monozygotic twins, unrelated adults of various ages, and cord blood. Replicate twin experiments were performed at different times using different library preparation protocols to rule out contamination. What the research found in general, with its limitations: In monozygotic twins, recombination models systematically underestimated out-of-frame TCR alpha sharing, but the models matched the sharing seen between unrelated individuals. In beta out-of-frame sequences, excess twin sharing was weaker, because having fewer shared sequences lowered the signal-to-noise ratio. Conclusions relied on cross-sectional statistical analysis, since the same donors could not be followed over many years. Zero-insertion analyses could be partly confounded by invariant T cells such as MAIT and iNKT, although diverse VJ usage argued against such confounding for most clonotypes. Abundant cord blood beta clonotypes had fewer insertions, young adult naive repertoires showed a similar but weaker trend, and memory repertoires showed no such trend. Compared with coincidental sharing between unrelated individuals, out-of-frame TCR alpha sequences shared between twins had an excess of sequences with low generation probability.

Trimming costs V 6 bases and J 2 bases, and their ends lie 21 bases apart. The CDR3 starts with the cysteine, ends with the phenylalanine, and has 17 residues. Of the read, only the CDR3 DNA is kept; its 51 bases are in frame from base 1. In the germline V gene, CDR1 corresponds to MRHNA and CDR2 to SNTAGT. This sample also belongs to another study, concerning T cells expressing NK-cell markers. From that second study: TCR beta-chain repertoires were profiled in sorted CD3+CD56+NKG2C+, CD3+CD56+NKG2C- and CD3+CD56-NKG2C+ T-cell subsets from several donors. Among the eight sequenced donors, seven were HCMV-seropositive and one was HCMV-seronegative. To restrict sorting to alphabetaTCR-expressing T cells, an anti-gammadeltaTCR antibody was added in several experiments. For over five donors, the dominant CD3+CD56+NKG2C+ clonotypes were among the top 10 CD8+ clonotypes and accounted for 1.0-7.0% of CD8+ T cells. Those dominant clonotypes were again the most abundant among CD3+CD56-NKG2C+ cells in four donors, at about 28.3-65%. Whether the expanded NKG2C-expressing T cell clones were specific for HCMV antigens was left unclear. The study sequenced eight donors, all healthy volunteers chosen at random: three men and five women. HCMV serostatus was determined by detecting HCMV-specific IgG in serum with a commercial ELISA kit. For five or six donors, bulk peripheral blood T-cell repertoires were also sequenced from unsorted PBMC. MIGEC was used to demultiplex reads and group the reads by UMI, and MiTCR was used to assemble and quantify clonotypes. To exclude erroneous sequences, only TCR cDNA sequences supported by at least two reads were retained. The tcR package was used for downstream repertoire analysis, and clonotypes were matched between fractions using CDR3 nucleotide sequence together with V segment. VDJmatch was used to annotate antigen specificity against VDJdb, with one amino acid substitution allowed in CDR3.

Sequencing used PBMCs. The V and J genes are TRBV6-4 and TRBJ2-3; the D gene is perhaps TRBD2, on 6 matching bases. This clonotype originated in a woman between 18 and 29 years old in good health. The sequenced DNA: TGTGCCAGCAGCCGATTTACTAGCATCGGGACCACAGATACGCAGTATTTT. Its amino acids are CASSRFTSIGTTDTQYF.